What follows are 10 T cell receptor beta chains derived from one specimen sequenced in a study of blood T cell repertoires in COVID-19. Assay used: immunoSEQ multiplex PCR; TCRdb lists only in-frame clones, some missing. The sample consists of 350,000 to 450,000 clones, approximately 89% of them appearing once. The sequenced sample was PBMCs or T cells enriched from blood (not recorded which). These TCRs come from a woman aged 40-49 years who had been exposed to COVID-19.

This clone occurred many times. J is TRBJ2-3 and V is TRBV3-1 (or the pseudogene TRBV3-2); TRBD2 matches at 11 bases. The germline CDR1 and CDR2 sequences are LGHDT and YNNKEL (reference sequence). The CDR3 sequence is 16 residues long. V lost 2 bases and J lost 0; bases outside the gene matches: 1. The CDR3 loop reads CASSQLAGGSTDTQYF. DNA for the CDR3: TGTGCCAGCAGCCAACTAGCGGGGGGAAGCACAGATACGCAGTATTTT.

This clone has a single count. This sample includes further DNA sequences coding for the same CDR3. The chain employs TRBV11-3 and TRBJ2-7; 8 positions agree with TRBD1. Germline V CDR1 and CDR2: SGHNT, YENEEA. The trim removed 3 bases at V and 4 bases at J, leaving 5 bases unmatched. The CDR3 totals 14 residues. DNA for the CDR3: TGTGCCAGCAGCTTGGGGACAGGCCCTTACGAGCAGTACTTC. Protein: CASSLGTGPYEQYF.

The rearrangement uses TRBV24-1 and TRBJ2-3; 7 bases fit TRBD2. The CDR3 spans 14 residues. The germline CDR1 and CDR2 sequences are KGHDR and SFDVKD. V lost 3 bases, J lost 4 bases, and 3 bases stayed unmatched. CDR3 in amino acids: CATSDGGGSDTQYF. The CDR3 bases are TGTGCCACCAGTGATGGGGGGGGATCAGATACGCAGTATTTT.

This chain uses TRBV3-1 (or the pseudogene TRBV3-2) with TRBJ2-3; perhaps TRBD2 as D (6 bases). V lost 6 bases and J lost 1, with 14 bases in between. This CDR3 spans 15 amino acids. In germline, CDR1 is LGHDT, CDR2 YNNKEL (reference sequence). The CDR3 nucleotides are TGTGCCAGCAGTCCCCGGGACTTTGGCACAGATACGCAGTATTTT. It is translated as CASSPRDFGTDTQYF.

The V and J genes are TRBV5-1 and TRBJ1-4, with 9 bases matching TRBD1. The V gene's germline CDR1 is SGHRS and CDR2 YFSETQ. The CDR3 runs to 15 residues. J lost 2 bases, V lost 4 bases, and 3 bases had no gene match. The CDR3 DNA sequence: TGCGCCAGCAGCCGGGACAGGGCGACTAATGAAAAACTGTTTTTT. This encodes CASSRDRATNEKLFF.

This chain links TRBV5-1 with TRBJ1-2; TRBD1 aligns across 9 bases. This CDR3 contains 15 residues. CDR1 and CDR2 (germline): SGHRS, YFSETQ. V shed 2 bases, J shed 4 bases, and the junction held 6 bases outside the gene matches. The CDR3 sequence: CASSLTGTGSYGYTF. The DNA of the CDR3 is TGCGCCAGCAGCTTAACCGGGACAGGGTCCTATGGCTACACCTTC.

The chain has TRBV18 and TRBJ2-3, with D perhaps TRBD2 (6 bases). The CDR3 runs 14 residues. The V gene's germline CDR1 is KGHSH and CDR2 LQKENI. Trimming removed 4 bases from V and 1 base from J, with 9 bases in between. In DNA form, the CDR3 reads TGTGCCAGCTCACGGAGGGACGGCACAGATACGCAGTATTTT. Protein: CASSRRDGTDTQYF.

This chain joins TRBV14 and TRBJ2-3; D may be TRBD1 (6 bases). Germline-derived CDR1 and CDR2 are SGHDN and FVKESK. This CDR3 contains 16 residues. V dropped 0 bases and J dropped 0 bases, with 10 bases sitting between them. CDR3 in amino acids: CASSQEKGDSTDTQYF. The DNA of the CDR3 is TGTGCCAGCAGCCAAGAAAAGGGGGACAGCACAGATACGCAGTATTTT.

The chain links TRBV7-2 to TRBJ2-5; D gene unclear. CDR3 length: 13 amino acids. Germline CDR1 is SGHTA and CDR2 is FQGNSA. V was cut by 5 bases and J by 5 bases, with 12 bases left in between. CDR3 amino acids: CASSHRVGETQYF. The CDR3 nucleotides are TGTGCCAGCAGCCATAGAGTCGGGGAGACCCAGTACTTC.

V usage is TRBV18 and J usage is TRBJ1-1, with 8 bases fitting TRBD1. The CDR3 length is 14 residues. V was clipped by 8 bases and J by 1 base; unmatched bases: 6. Germline V gene data show CDR1 as KGHSH and CDR2 as LQKENI. The CDR3, as DNA: TGTGCCAGCGCAGCCGGGACAGGGAACACTGAAGCTTTCTTT. This encodes CASAAGTGNTEAFF.